This TCR beta chain was documented in a study of T cells after yellow fever vaccination (dated by TCRdb to between 2018 and 2020). Study-wide context: The SMART-Seq v4 Ultra Low Input RNA kit was used to prepare libraries from fractions with low cell numbers. Blood samples were taken at several timepoints before and after primary and secondary immunization, and bulk PBMC replicates and cell subsets were isolated. The cohort comprised two healthy male donors, one aged 18 to 30 and one aged 30 to 39 years. To track T-cell clones before and after primary and booster YFV17D yellow fever vaccination, bulk TCR alpha and beta repertoires were sequenced longitudinally. What the authors observed across the whole study: Computational filtering was required because FACS-sorted repertoires could contain abundant contaminating clonotypes from the bulk population. A small share of clonotypes was detected in both CD4 and CD8 compartments, with the overlap likely arising from convergent recombination. Compared with the primary T-cell response, the secondary T-cell response was faster but weaker, reaching its peak on day 5 rather than on day 15. Most clones expanded after primary vaccination were re-detected after the booster (about 95% of CD4 and about nine tenths of CD8), suggesting broad memory maintenance. Because the study included only a couple of donors, the extent to which the findings can be generalized is limited.

The treatment or condition label for this specimen denotes: live attenuated yellow fever vaccine strain. At each blood-draw timepoint, two biological replicates of bulk PBMCs were collected. PBMCs were isolated from peripheral blood using a standard Ficoll-Paque protocol. TriZol was used to extract RNA from bulk PBMCs, CD4 and CD8 fractions, and dextramer-positive and dextramer-negative fractions. Reads for this sample came from an Illumina NovaSeq 6000. Synthesis of TCR cDNA relied on 5'RACE template switching, a step that introduced a universal primer site along with unique molecular identifiers. cDNA synthesis was primed from both the TCR alpha and TCR beta constant segments. Two PCR steps were used to amplify libraries, with sample barcodes and sequencing adapters being added in the second step. Sequencing of the libraries was done on either Illumina HiSeq 2500 (2x100 bp) or NovaSeq (2x150 bp). Turning to the authors' computational methods: MIGEC handled demultiplexing of reads and collapsing into UMI consensus sequences, while MiXCR performed V(D)J alignment. Using edgeR on replicate PBMC samples, clonotypes were called vaccine-responding if FDR was below 0.01 and the log2 fold change was above 5 up to day 15. Each bulk clonotype was labeled CD4 or CD8 based on which sequenced repertoire, CD4 or CD8, contained the clonotype at higher abundance. The raw public data were reprocessed by TCRdb itself: fastp quality trimming at Q25, MiXCR clonotype calling, in-frame beta chains only. Records with the same CDR3 protein are collapsed into one entry carrying the most frequent genes and DNA. V and J calls and clone size were set by TCRdb, not the authors. This sample gives over 300,000 distinct CDR3 sequences in total; approximately 4% of them show up just once. Clones ranked in the top ten supply 20% to 25% of the sample.

V loses 0 bases, J loses 8 bases, and the germline ends lie 12 bases apart. CDR1 and CDR2 (SGHRS, YFSETQ) derive from the germline V gene. The CDR3 runs 14 amino acids, cysteine and phenylalanine included. Here the CDR3 DNA is all that survives: 42 bases in frame from base 1. This clonotype showed up just a few times. No cognate antigen has been identified for it. One base away there is no much larger clone; base qualities are not given. The source is a man younger than 35 who received the YFV17D yellow fever vaccine. Sequences were derived from PBMCs, sampled 5 days after the yellow fever booster vaccination. The chain is assembled from TRBV5-1 and TRBJ2-1; tentative D gene TRBD1, with 6 bases matching. The CDR3 in this case is CASSLVGAIDEQFF. The nucleotides are TGCGCCAGCAGCTTGGTGGGGGCCATAGATGAGCAGTTCTTC.